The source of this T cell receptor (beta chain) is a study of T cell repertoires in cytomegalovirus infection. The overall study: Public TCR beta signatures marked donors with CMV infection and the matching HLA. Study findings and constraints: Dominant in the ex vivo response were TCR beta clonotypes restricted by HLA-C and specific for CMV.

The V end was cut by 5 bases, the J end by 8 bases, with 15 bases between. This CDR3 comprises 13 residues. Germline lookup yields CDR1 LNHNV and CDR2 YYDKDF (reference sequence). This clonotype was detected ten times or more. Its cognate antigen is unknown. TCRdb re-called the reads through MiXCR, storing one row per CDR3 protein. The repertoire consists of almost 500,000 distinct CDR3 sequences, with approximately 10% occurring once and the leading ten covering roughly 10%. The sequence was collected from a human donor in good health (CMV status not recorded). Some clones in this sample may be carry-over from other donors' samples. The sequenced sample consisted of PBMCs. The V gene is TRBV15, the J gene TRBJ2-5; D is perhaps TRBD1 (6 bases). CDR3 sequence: CATSGQSGFTQYF. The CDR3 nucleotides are TGTGCCACCAGCGGACAGTCCGGTTTTACCCAGTACTTC.